The 30 T cell receptor beta chains presented below share a single source sample, sequenced in a study of tumor-infiltrating lymphocytes in primary liver carcinoma. A primer matching the constant region was used to make TCR beta cDNA from approximately 500 ng of total RNA. What produced the TCR beta libraries was three nested multiplex PCR rounds using slightly modified ARM-PCR. TRBV1-TRBV30 forward primers paired with a C-beta reverse primer were used in the first two PCR rounds, which ran approximately 10 cycles each. TCRdb ran MiXCR on the multiplex PCR reads and lists one entry per CDR3 protein. The sample consists of 50,000 to 60,000 distinct CDR3 sequences, roughly 80% of them appearing once. Co-extraction yielded RNA and DNA from around 18-30 mg of unsorted bulk tissue. Material: liver tumor tissue from sampling region 5. The subset here: tumor region T5, tumor centre. The origin of the receptors is a man between 40 and 49 years old with primary liver carcinoma and hepatitis B virus infection.

The genes are TRBV6-6 and TRBJ2-3; D might be TRBD1 (5 bases). Between the trimmed V and J ends, which lost 7 bases and 14 bases, there was a span of 19 bases. Germline V lookup: CDR1 MNHNY, CDR2 SVGAGI (reference sequence). The CDR3 runs 12 residues. As DNA, the CDR3 is TGTGCCAGCACCGACAGCACAGATACCCTGTATTTT. This gives the protein CASTDSTDTLYF.

Remarks on this clonotype: At one of its ends the junction is not consistent with the germline gene, which may arise from a read error. The genes are TRBV4-2 and TRBJ2-7, with 8 bases matching TRBD2. The CDR3 sequence is 16 residues long. The germline V gene has CDR1 LGHNA and CDR2 YNFKEQ. Here the CDR3 DNA reads TGTGCCAGCAGCCATGATAGGGCTAGCGGGTACTACGAGCAATTCTTC. Protein: CASSHDRASGYYEQFF.

In the case of this clonotype: A junction end diverges from the germline sequence, so it may reflect a read error. The chain recombines TRBV5-8 with TRBJ2-6; D may correspond to TRBD1 or TRBD2 (6 bases each). Germline V gene data show CDR1 as SGHTS and CDR2 as YDEGEE. CDR3 size: 15 residues. In nucleotides, the CDR3 is TGTGCAAGCAGCTCCAACAGGGACTGGGTCAACGTCCTGACTTTC. This encodes CASSSNRDWVNVLTF.

This clonotype came up once. One end of the junction varies from germline; a read error may be responsible. The chain has TRBV29-1 and TRBJ2-1, with 8 positions matching TRBD1. The CDR3 covers 13 residues. Germline CDR1 is SQVTM and CDR2 is ANQGSEA. DNA of the CDR3: TGCAGCGTTGATTCAGGGGGCGGCAATGAGCAGTCCTTC. It is translated as CSVDSGGGNEQSF.

This clonotype was seen only a few times. A read error may account for a junction end that differs from germline. This CDR3 reads CASRATGTPNCF. In DNA form, the CDR3 reads TGTGCCAGCAGAGCAACAGGGACCCCCAATTGCTTC. The J gene is TRBJ2-7, the V gene TRBV2; tentatively, D is TRBD1 (6 bases). The CDR3 sequence is 12 residues long. Looked up from germline, CDR1 is SNHLY and CDR2 is FYNNEI.

Points on this clonotype: One end of the junction does not line up with germline, which may come from a read error. CDR3 in amino acids: CASSYSGVRSTYKQYF. CDR3 nucleotides: TGTGCCAGCAGTTACTCGGGAGTAAGGTCAACCTACAAGCAGTACTTC. The rearrangement joins TRBV6-1 to TRBJ2-7, with D tentatively TRBD2 (6 bases). This CDR3 is built from 16 residues. In germline, CDR1 is MNHNS, CDR2 SASEGT.

Turning to this clonotype: At one end the junction does not follow the germline gene, possibly because of a read error. V usage is TRBV7-9 and J usage is TRBJ2-7; TRBD1 matches 9 bases. The CDR3 loop spans 14 amino acids. Germline loops: CDR1 SEHNR, CDR2 FQNEAQ (reference sequence). CDR3 nucleotide sequence: TGTGCCAGTAGCTCGGGACAGGGTGAGAGCGAGCAGTACTTC. Its translation: CASSSGQGESEQYF.

Notes on this clonotype: A much larger clonotype is one base distant, so this may be a read error. The gene calls are TRBV11-2 and TRBJ2-7; unclear D gene. This CDR3 has 12 residues. Germline CDR1 is SGHAT and CDR2 is FQNNGV. V was pared by 3 bases and J by 8 bases, with 11 bases between. CDR3 in amino acids: CASSLLGFKQYF. CDR3 in DNA: TGTGCCAGCAGCTTGTTAGGCTTCAAGCAGTACTTC.

As regards this clonotype: The junction departs from germline at one end; a sequencing error may be responsible. The chain recombines TRBV29-1 with TRBJ2-3; tentatively, D is TRBD1 or TRBD2 (5 bases each). The length of the CDR3 is 11 residues. Germline V gene lookup returns CDR1 SQVTM and CDR2 ANQGSEA. CDR3 nucleotide sequence: TGCAGCGTGGGAGAGACAGATACTCAGTATTTT. It codes for CSVGETDTQYF.

Notes on this clonotype: At one of its ends the junction is not consistent with the germline gene, which may arise from a read error. V gene TRBV4-3 combines with J gene TRBJ2-3; D is ambiguous. This CDR3 region has 14 residues. In germline, CDR1 is LGHNA, CDR2 YSLEER. CDR3 residues: CASSQDHSTDTQYF. CDR3 nucleotides: TGCGCCAGCAGCCAAGATCACAGCACAGATACACAGTATTTC.

This clonotype has just one count. At one of its ends the junction is not consistent with the germline gene, which may arise from a read error. The J gene is TRBJ2-1, the V gene TRBV6-6, with TRBD2 matching over 8 bases. Germline assignment: CDR1 MNHNY and CDR2 SVGAGI (reference sequence). The CDR3 runs 16 residues. CDR3 nucleotides: TGTGCTAGCAGTTACCATGGCGGGGGGCCCGGCAATGAGCAGTTCTTC. Amino acid sequence: CASSYHGGGPGNEQFF.

About this clonotype: Given the absence of the conserved phenylalanine or tryptophan at the CDR3 end, a read error is likely. J is TRBJ2-1 and V is TRBV30; 7 positions agree with TRBD2. Germline assignment: CDR1 GTSNPN and CDR2 SVGIG (reference sequence). V dropped 4 bases and J dropped 2; count of bases not matched to a gene: 2. The CDR3 contains 13 residues. The DNA of the CDR3 is TGTGCCTGGACCGGGACTACCTACAATGAGCAGTTCATC. This translates into CAWTGTTYNEQFI.

This clonotype was recorded many times. A much larger clone is a single base away; this may be a read error. The rearrangement links TRBV6-1 to TRBJ2-2, with TRBD2 identical over 10 bases. The CDR3 contains 17 residues. The germline V gene encodes CDR1 MNHNS and CDR2 SASEGT. The CDR3 reads CASSPLRSLAGERELLF. CDR3 nucleotide sequence: TGTGCCAGCAGTCCCCTCCGGAGTCTAGCGGGAGAGAGGGAGCTGCTTTTT.

On this clonotype: A junction boundary mismatches the germline segment, possibly from a read error. The rearrangement joins TRBV12-3 or TRBV12-4 to TRBJ2-1; D not resolved. The CDR3 totals 15 residues. CDR3 nucleotide sequence: TGTGCCAGCACCTTTGGTGGAAGCTCCTACAATGAGGAGTTCTTC. It encodes CASTFGGSSYNEEFF.

Details on this clonotype: At one end, the junction sequence differs from germline, possibly due to a read error. The chain carries TRBV6-5 and TRBJ1-3, with 8 bases aligning to TRBD1. Germline loops: CDR1 MNHEY, CDR2 SVGAGI. This CDR3 spans 17 amino acids. CDR3 protein: CASSPIQGGLSGNIIYF. The CDR3 DNA sequence: TGTGCCAGCAGTCCTATACAGGGGGGCCTCTCTGGAAACATCATATATTTT.

In its sample, this clonotype was seen many times. The V call is TRBV29-1, the J call TRBJ1-2; perhaps TRBD1 as D (6 bases). Deletions cut 5 bases from V and 0 bases from J, with 10 bases between. The CDR3 totals 13 residues. Germline V gene lookup returns CDR1 SQVTM and CDR2 ANQGSEA. As DNA, the CDR3 is TGCAGCGTTTTCGGACAGACTAACTATGGCTACACCTTC. This sequence encodes CSVFGQTNYGYTF.

In its sample, this clonotype was seen many times. A junction end diverges from the germline sequence, so it may reflect a read error. The chain recombines TRBV11-1 with TRBJ2-2, with D perhaps TRBD1 (6 bases). Germline lookup yields CDR1 SGHAT and CDR2 FQDESV (reference sequence). The CDR3 sequence is 15 residues long. The CDR3 coding sequence is TGTGCCAGCAGCTTAGTACAGGGAAATATCGGGGAGCCGTTTTTT. Protein product: CASSLVQGNIGEPFF.

Remarks on this clonotype: One base away lies a much larger clone, so this may be a sequencing read error. The CDR3 does not end in the conserved phenylalanine or tryptophan, so this is likely a read error. This chain joins TRBV5-1 and TRBJ2-5; no reliable D call. The germline CDR1 and CDR2 sequences are SGHRS and YFSETQ. The CDR3 totals 12 residues. The CDR3, as DNA: TGCGCCAACAGCTGGGACCAAGAGACCCAGTACCTC. Translating it yields CANSWDQETQYL.

About this clonotype itself: The junction departs from germline at one end; a sequencing error may be responsible. V is TRBV5-6 and J is TRBJ1-5; tentatively, D is TRBD1 (6 bases). Germline V gives CDR1 SGHDT, CDR2 YYEEEE. The CDR3 contains 16 residues. The CDR3 sequence is CASSCMGGPSNQPQHF. The CDR3 DNA sequence: TGCGCCAGCAGCTGTATGGGGGGGCCTAGCAATCAGCCCCAGCATTTT.

Note on this clonotype: One end of the junction fails to match germline, which may point to a read error. This chain links TRBV14 with TRBJ1-1; 7 nucleotides align to TRBD1. Germline CDR1 is SGHDN and CDR2 is FVKESK. The CDR3 is 14 residues long. The CDR3, as DNA: TGTGCCGGCAGCCCTTCGGACAGGATGGATGCGGCCTTCTTT. This gives the protein CAGSPSDRMDAAFF. Combining the CDR3 with reference TRBV14 and TRBJ1-1 gives the whole variable domain EAGVTQFPSHSVIEKGQTVTLRCDPISGHDNLYWYRRVMGKEIKFLLHFVKESKQDESGMPNNRFLAERTGGTYSTLKVQPAELEDSGVYFCAGSPSDRMDAAFFGQGTRLTVV.

V is TRBV13 and J is TRBJ1-1; no definite D call. The CDR3 runs 12 residues. V was shortened by 5 bases and J by 10 bases, with 14 bases between the two germline ends. CDR1 is PRHDT and CDR2 is FYEKMQ in the germline V gene (reference sequence). CDR3 in DNA: TGTGCCAGCAGCGCCAGGTGTGGTGGAGCTTTCTTT. Protein: CASSARCGGAFF.

On this clonotype: An end of the junction does not agree with germline; a read error may underlie this. The CDR3 region has the DNA TGCAGCGTACGGACCAGTGGGAGTTGGAAAGATACGCTGTATTTT. This sequence encodes CSVRTSGSWKDTLYF. The V call is TRBV29-1, the J call TRBJ2-3; perhaps TRBD2 as D (5 bases). Germline CDR1 reads SQVTM; CDR2 reads ANQGSEA. The CDR3 length is 15 residues.

Concerning this clonotype: Without the conserved terminal phenylalanine or tryptophan, this CDR3 likely stems from a read error. The chain combines TRBV5-6 with TRBJ1-1; tentative D call: TRBD1 (5 bases). This CDR3 contains 14 residues. V was clipped by 4 bases and J by 8 bases, with 18 bases between them. Germline V gene data show CDR1 as SGHDT and CDR2 as YYEEEE. The CDR3 DNA reads TGTGCCAGCAGCCCCGTGGGACCAAACTCAGAAGCTTTCTTG. It yields the protein CASSPVGPNSEAFL.

On this clonotype: This may arise from a read error, as a much more abundant clone is one base away. The rearrangement links TRBV25-1 to TRBJ2-7; D is ambiguous. The CDR3 sequence is 14 residues long. Germline V gives CDR1 MGHDK, CDR2 SYGVNS. This chain's CDR3 is CAISETEKAYEQYF. Here the CDR3 DNA reads TGTGCCATCAGTGAAACTGAAAAAGCGTACGAGCAGTACTTC.

By share of the sample, this clonotype is medium-sized. The V and J genes are TRBV10-3 and TRBJ1-2; 12 nucleotides align to TRBD1. Per the germline V gene, CDR1 is ENHRY and CDR2 is SYGVKD. The CDR3 is 13 residues long. Trimming at V came to 9 bases and at J to 8 bases, leaving 7 bases not matched to a gene. The CDR3 loop is CAIPGQGATGYTF. In DNA form, the CDR3 reads TGTGCCATTCCGGGACAGGGGGCGACCGGCTACACCTTC.

On this clonotype: One end of the junction is discordant with germline, which a read error may explain. The CDR3 here is CASSDRRSQPQHF. In DNA form, the CDR3 reads TGTGCTAGCAGTGACAGACGAAGTCAGCCCCAGCATTTT. The chain joins TRBV6-5 to TRBJ1-5, with D maybe TRBD1 (5 bases). The length of the CDR3 is 13 residues. Germline CDR1 is MNHEY and CDR2 is SVGAGI.

Notes on this clonotype: Compared with germline, one end of the junction differs, possibly owing to a read error. This rearrangement joins TRBV4-3 to TRBJ2-2; D assignment may be TRBD1 or TRBD2 (5 bases each). Germline loops: CDR1 LGHNA, CDR2 YSLEER. The CDR3 spans 18 residues. Here the CDR3 DNA reads TGCGCCAGCAGCCAAACCACTAGTGGACATACGAACACCGGGAAGCTGCTTTTT. Amino acid sequence: CASSQTTSGHTNTGKLLF.

About this clonotype: With a much larger clone just one base away, this may be a read error. V usage is TRBV11-2 and J usage is TRBJ2-1; D may match TRBD1 or TRBD2 (5 bases each). This CDR3 is 12 amino acids long. CDR1 and CDR2 (germline): SGHAT, FQNNGV. CDR3 region: CSSSLAGTWQFF. CDR3 sequence (DNA): TGTTCCAGCAGCTTAGCCGGGACCTGGCAGTTCTTC.

Remarks on this clonotype: The junction departs from the called germline gene at one end, perhaps through a read error. V is TRBV4-1 and J is TRBJ1-4; the D gene is possibly TRBD1 (6 bases). Germline-derived CDR1 and CDR2 are MGHRA and YSYEKL. CDR3 length: 14 amino acids. The CDR3 here is CASSQVGTCEKLYF. CDR3 DNA sequence: TGCGCCAGCAGCCAAGTAGGGACATGCGAAAAACTGTATTTT.

Concerning this clonotype itself: Given the absence of the conserved phenylalanine or tryptophan at the CDR3 end, a read error is likely. The DNA is omitted, as the CDR3 cannot be located on it reliably, and the CDR3 follows TCRdb's listing. CDR3 residues: CASSQEEGGTHYY. The V gene is TRBV4-2, the J gene TRBJ2-5; the table assigns TRBD1, which was not confirmed against the DNA. From its first to its last residue, the CDR3 has 13 amino acids. The germline gives CDR1 LGHNA, CDR2 YNFKEQ.